This is a list of T cell receptor beta chains from one sample in a study of T cells in localized non-small cell lung cancer. The method was immunoSEQ multiplex PCR; TCRdb's version includes in-frame clones alone and lacks a portion of them. The sample includes 20,000 to 30,000 clones, around 90% of them seen just once. Sequencing used peripheral blood, obtained before any cancer treatment. All receptors come from a female donor of 60 years or more with stage II squamous cell lung carcinoma. CDR3s include the opening cysteine and the closing phenylalanine or tryptophan. The D gene is left open where the match is weak. For some rows the clone size is stated as once, few or many, or as a class when expanded; others skip it.

j_call v_call d_call clone_size cdr3_nt cdr3_aa
TRBJ2-1 TRBV5-8 TRBD2 NA TGTGCCAGCAGCTTACTAGCGGGAGCCGCCTACAATGAGCAGTTCTTC CASSLLAGAAYNEQFF
TRBJ2-3 TRBV7-6 TRBD2 NA TGTGCCAGCAGCTTTAGGCTCTTAAGCGGGAATTCAGGTGATACGCAGTATTTT CASSFRLLSGNSGDTQYF
TRBJ1-1 TRBV2 NA NA TGTGCCAGCACCCAAGTACCCGGGAGCACTGAAGCTTTCTTT CASTQVPGSTEAFF
TRBJ2-3 TRBV4-3 NA NA TGCGCCAGCAGCGCCCGGGGAGGAGATACGCAGTATTTT CASSARGGDTQYF
TRBJ2-3 TRBV13 NA NA TGTGCCAGCAGCCTCGGGAGAGTTAGGGATACGCAGTATTTT CASSLGRVRDTQYF
TRBJ2-1 TRBV30 NA NA TGTGCCTGGAGTGTACTCACGGCTAATGAGCAGTTCTTC CAWSVLTANEQFF
TRBJ1-6 TRBV27 TRBD1 NA TGTGCCAGCAGTTTATTTTATACAGGGGTGGATTCACCCCTCCACTTT CASSLFYTGVDSPLHF
TRBJ2-1 TRBV27 TRBD1 NA TGTGCCAGCAGTCTGGGACAGGGGGTGGGTGAGCAGTTCTTC CASSLGQGVGEQFF
TRBJ1-2 TRBV30 NA NA TGTGCCTGGAGAGTCCCGAATAACTATGGCTACACCTTC CAWRVPNNYGYTF
TRBJ2-5 TRBV13 TRBD2 NA TGTGCCAGCAGCCGGACTAGCGGGGGAATACAAGAGACCCAGTACTTC CASSRTSGGIQETQYF
TRBJ1-2 TRBV7-9 TRBD1 NA TGTGCCAGCAGCCGAGGACAGGGAAGCGGCTACACCTTC CASSRGQGSGYTF
TRBJ1-2 TRBV15 TRBD1 NA TGTGCCACCAGCAGACCTGGGGGACAGGGAGTAGGCTATGGCTACACCTTC CATSRPGGQGVGYGYTF
TRBJ2-3 TRBV11-2 NA NA TGTGCCAGCAGCCAGGTGGGGAAAAGGACAGATACGCAGTATTTT CASSQVGKRTDTQYF
TRBJ2-1 TRBV5-1 TRBD2 NA TGCGCCAGCAGCTTGGCCCCGGGACTAGCGGGAGGCAATGAGCAGTTCTTC CASSLAPGLAGGNEQFF
TRBJ2-4 TRBV18 NA NA TGTGCCAGCTCACCATCCCCCGGGGTAGAAGCCAAAAACATTCAGTACTTC CASSPSPGVEAKNIQYF
TRBJ1-4 TRBV5-1 TRBD1 NA TGCGCCAGCAGCCTCACAGGGGGAATGAGTGAAAAACTGTTTTTT CASSLTGGMSEKLFF
TRBJ2-7 TRBV5-1 TRBD2 NA TGCGCCAGCAGCTTGGGACTAGCGGGCCTTTCCTACGAGCAGTACTTC CASSLGLAGLSYEQYF
TRBJ2-7 TRBV4-2 NA NA TGTGCCAGCAGCCAAGATCCCACCGGAGGGACGCCGAGCTCCTACGAGCAGTACTTC CASSQDPTGGTPSSYEQYF
TRBJ2-7 TRBV7-9 TRBD1 NA TGTGCCAGCAGCTTAGAAAGGGGGCCGTACGAGCAGTACTTC CASSLERGPYEQYF
TRBJ2-7 TRBV29-1 NA once TGCAGCGCCCGGGACCCGACCTACGAGCAGTACTTC CSARDPTYEQYF
TRBJ2-1 TRBV25-1 NA NA TGTGCCAGCAGTGAGGTCTCGAGGGATGAGCAGTTCTTC CASSEVSRDEQFF
TRBJ2-3 TRBV7-9 TRBD2 NA TGTGCCAGCAGCCTTTCGACTAGCGATAGCACAGATACGCAGTATTTT CASSLSTSDSTDTQYF
TRBJ2-7 TRBV6-5 NA few TGTGCCAGCAGTTACTCGTACAGGAACAACGAGCAGTACTTC CASSYSYRNNEQYF
TRBJ2-7 TRBV10-2 TRBD2 NA TGCGCCAGCAAGACTAGCTATTCCTACGAGCAGTACTTC CASKTSYSYEQYF
TRBJ1-3 TRBV28 TRBD1 NA TGTGCCAGCAGTTTAGGAGGACAGGGAGTCGGCTCTGGAAACACCATATATTTT CASSLGGQGVGSGNTIYF
TRBJ1-3 TRBV6-1 NA NA TGTGCCAGCAGTGAAGCGGCAGCCTCTGGAAACACCATATATTTT CASSEAAASGNTIYF
TRBJ2-1 TRBV5-4 NA NA TGTGCCAGCAGCTTGGACAGCGTGTTGAATGAGCAGTTCTTC CASSLDSVLNEQFF
TRBJ2-3 TRBV6-1 NA NA TGTGCCAGCAGTGAGGAGGGGGGCGGGGCGGGGAGAGATACGCAGTATTTT CASSEEGGGAGRDTQYF
TRBJ2-1 TRBV19 TRBD2 NA TGTGCCAGTAGTCCCCGGAGTAGCGGGAGAGTCAATGAGCAGTTCTTC CASSPRSSGRVNEQFF
TRBJ1-1 TRBV25-1 NA NA TGTGCCAGCAGTGAACCGCACAGGGCAACTTTCTTT CASSEPHRATFF
TRBJ2-7 TRBV19 TRBD1 NA TGTGCCAGTAGTATTGAACAGGGGGCCTACGAGCAGTACTTC CASSIEQGAYEQYF
TRBJ2-2 TRBV6-6 TRBD1 NA TGTGCCAGCAGTTCGGGACAGACGAACACCGGGGAGCTGTTTTTT CASSSGQTNTGELFF